This T cell receptor (beta chain) is from a study of cytomegalovirus exposure and HLA in healthy donors. Whole-study results and caveats: Using a false discovery rate of 0.05, a later analysis showed that 15,000 to 20,000 TCR beta sequences were associated with HLA alleles. Later on, a genetic analysis was performed. It linked a missense variant in DCLRE1C with V- and J-gene trimming of TCR beta. Reports credit the classifier with highly specific, highly sensitive diagnosis of cytomegalovirus status.

Comment on this clone: Antigen: not known.

V lost 8 bases and J 6 bases, leaving 10 bases between the germline ends. Looked up from germline, CDR1 is MDHEN and CDR2 is SYDVKM. The CDR3 is made up of 12 amino acids. Vbeta (60) and Jbeta (13) primers were used in the PCR. Libraries were prepared by immunoSEQ multiplex PCR; TCRdb keeps only in-frame clonotypes and omits some of them. The table lists about 90,000 clones, roughly two thirds of them singletons, with roughly 16% in the top ten. The sequenced material came from PBMCs. The receptor comes from a woman aged 45-60 years in good health and CMV-seropositive. The chain combines TRBV28 with TRBJ1-4; D uncertain. CDR3 DNA: TGTGCCAGCCTGGGCCAGGATGAAAAACTGTTTTTT. Amino acids: CASLGQDEKLFF.